Shown below are 14 T cell receptor beta chains from a single sample sequenced in a study of PD-L1 blockade in urothelial cancer. The protocol was immunoSEQ multiplex PCR, while the TCRdb copy is restricted to in-frame clones and leaves out a portion. The sample contains more than 45,000 clones, roughly four fifths of which appear only once. Noted time point: pretreatment peripheral blood. Sample: PBMCs, taken around atezolizumab (anti-PD-L1) treatment. The source of these receptors is a man in his 70s with urothelial cancer.

The gene calls are TRBV19 and TRBJ2-2; D uncertain. Germline assignment: CDR1 LNHDA and CDR2 SQIVND (reference sequence). The CDR3 is 12 amino acids. With 6 bases removed from V and 7 bases from J, the gap between germline ends came to 9 bases. The CDR3 is CASSFLFGELFF. The CDR3 DNA sequence: TGTGCCAGTAGCTTCCTCTTCGGGGAGCTGTTTTTT.

This chain uses TRBV18 with TRBJ2-7, with 8 bases matching TRBD1. The germline V gene has CDR1 KGHSH and CDR2 LQKENI. The CDR3 has 15 amino acids. V lost 3 bases and J lost 3; bases outside the gene matches: 7. The CDR3 here is CASSPTGGKSYEQYF. The DNA of the CDR3 is TGTGCCAGCTCACCCACAGGGGGGAAAAGCTACGAGCAGTACTTC. The full variable domain, with the rest looked up from reference TRBV18 and TRBJ2-7, is NAGVMQNPRHLVRRRGQEARLRCSPMKGHSHVYWYRQLPEEGLKFMVYLQKENIIDESGMPKERFSAEFPKEGPSILRIQQVVRGDSAAYFCASSPTGGKSYEQYFGPGTRLTVT.

By sample share, this clone is medium-sized. The chain has TRBV7-2 and TRBJ2-7; D is undetermined. This CDR3 is built from 13 residues. Germline V gene lookup returns CDR1 SGHTA and CDR2 FQGNSA. Trimming took 2 bases from V and 2 from J, leaving 7 bases between them. Written as DNA, the CDR3 is TGTGCCAGCAGCTTAAACCTAGCCTACGAGCAGTACTTC. This translates into CASSLNLAYEQYF.

Details on this clone: Other DNA sequences of this sample code for an identical CDR3. V usage is TRBV9 and J usage is TRBJ2-5; D call uncertain. This CDR3 spans 15 amino acids. Germline V lookup: CDR1 SGDLS, CDR2 YYNGEE. Between the trimmed V and J ends, which lost 0 bases and 4 bases, there was a span of 13 bases. The DNA for the CDR3 is TGTGCCAGCAGCGTAGCGGTTAGCTTGGGAGAGACCCAGTACTTC. Translation gives CASSVAVSLGETQYF.

The V and J genes are TRBV7-8 and TRBJ1-2; the match to TRBD1 covers 8 bases. From germline, CDR1 is SGHVS and CDR2 FQNEAQ. The ends lost 0 bases at V and 6 bases at J; junction bases unmatched: 3. The CDR3 has 14 amino acids. CDR3 region: CASSLAGQENGYTF. The CDR3 DNA reads TGTGCCAGCAGCTTAGCGGGACAGGAGAATGGCTACACCTTC.

The chain has TRBV7-2 and TRBJ2-1; D may be TRBD2 (7 bases). CDR3 length: 15 amino acids. V lost 4 bases to trimming and J lost 0 bases, with 10 bases between them. The germline CDR1 and CDR2 sequences are SGHTA and FQGNSA. The CDR3 sequence: CASSSGGLSYNEQFF. CDR3 nucleotides: TGTGCCAGCAGCTCGGGGGGCCTCTCCTACAATGAGCAGTTCTTC.

The chain couples TRBV7-9 to TRBJ2-1; 7 nucleotides align to TRBD1. The V segment lost 1 base and the J segment 6 bases; nucleotides outside the gene matches: 15. The V gene's germline CDR1 is SEHNR and CDR2 FQNEAQ (reference sequence). This CDR3 has 18 residues. The CDR3 protein is CASSLGQGDHRIPNEQFF. The CDR3 nucleotides are TGTGCCAGCAGCTTAGGGCAGGGGGATCATAGAATCCCCAATGAGCAGTTCTTC.

The chain is built from TRBV7-9 and TRBJ2-6, with D maybe TRBD2 (6 bases). Germline CDR1 reads SEHNR; CDR2 reads FQNEAQ (reference sequence). Trimming shortened V by 3 bases and J by 4 bases, and 10 bases separated the two germline ends. CDR3 size: 15 residues. CDR3 in DNA: TGTGCCAGCAGCTTGGGGGACTCCGGGGCCAACGTCCTGACTTTC. As protein: CASSLGDSGANVLTF.

This clone was picked up a small number of times. The chain carries TRBV7-9 and TRBJ1-1; D remains ambiguous. The CDR3 spans 15 residues. Germline lookup yields CDR1 SEHNR and CDR2 FQNEAQ (reference sequence). Between the trimmed V and J ends, which lost 1 base and 1 base, there was a span of 10 bases. CDR3 sequence (DNA): TGTGCCAGCAGCTTAGGAGGCCTCCAGAACACTGAAGCTTTCTTT. It specifies CASSLGGLQNTEAFF. Variable domain in full (rest from reference TRBV7-9 and TRBJ1-1): DTGVSQNPRHKITKRGQNVTFRCDPISEHNRLYWYRQTLGQGPEFLTYFQNEAQLEKSRLLSDRFSAERPKGSFSTLEIQRTEQGDSAMYLCASSLGGLQNTEAFFGQGTRLTVV.

The table lists this clone with a few counts. The chain links TRBV30 to TRBJ2-5; D not certain. CDR3 length: 13 residues. CDR1 and CDR2 (germline): GTSNPN, SVGIG (reference sequence). The V end was cut by 0 bases, the J end by 5 bases, with 10 bases between. CDR3 in DNA: TGTGCCTGGAGTGTACTTATCGGTGAGACCCAGTACTTC. Residues: CAWSVLIGETQYF. The full variable domain, rest sourced from reference TRBV30 and TRBJ2-5, is SQTIHQWPATLVQPVGSPLSLECTVEGTSNPNLYWYRQAAGRGLQLLFYSVGIGQISSEVPQNLSASRPQDRQFILSSKKLLLSDSGFYLCAWSVLIGETQYFGPGTRLLVL.

The V and J genes are TRBV30 and TRBJ2-7; D is ambiguous. Germline CDR1 reads GTSNPN; CDR2 reads SVGIG (reference sequence). CDR3 length: 14 residues. Trimming shortened V by 3 bases and J by 1 base, and 13 bases separated the two germline ends. The CDR3 nucleotides are TGTGCCTGGAGACGTAGCACGGTGTCCTACGAGCAGTACTTC. It translates to CAWRRSTVSYEQYF.

This rearrangement joins TRBV11-2 to TRBJ1-5; 10 nucleotides match TRBD1. Germline V lookup: CDR1 SGHAT, CDR2 FQNNGV. After removal of 3 bases from V and 4 bases from J, the junction contained 0 bases not matched to a gene. The CDR3 length is 14 residues. Here the CDR3 DNA reads TGTGCCAGCAGCTTGGGACAGGGGAATCAGCCCCAGCATTTT. Amino acids: CASSLGQGNQPQHF.

The V call is TRBV4-3, the J call TRBJ1-1, with D maybe TRBD1 (5 bases). Trimming removed 1 base at V and 2 bases at J, with 11 bases between. Germline loops: CDR1 LGHNA, CDR2 YSLEER. The CDR3 consists of 15 residues. The CDR3: CASSQAPQGNTEAFF. CDR3 coding DNA: TGCGCCAGCAGCCAAGCCCCGCAGGGTAACACTGAAGCTTTCTTT.

V usage is TRBV4-2 and J usage is TRBJ2-1, with 8 positions matching TRBD1. The germline V gene encodes CDR1 LGHNA and CDR2 YNFKEQ. J was trimmed by 9 bases and V by 0 bases; bases with no gene match: 7. CDR3 length: 15 amino acids. In DNA form, the CDR3 reads TGTGCCAGCAGCCAAGAAACAGGGGGGTGGACTGAGCAGTTCTTC. It yields the protein CASSQETGGWTEQFF.